The entry below gives a single T cell receptor beta chain sequence along with its context. This table comes from immunoSEQ multiplex PCR, and its TCRdb copy is limited to in-frame clones, with some not included. The table includes tens of thousands of clones, more than 75% detected once. This sample was taken from a study of PD-L1 blockade in urothelial cancer. Study-wide context: Male sex and bladder-origin urothelial cancer were recorded for about nine tenths of the roughly 29 patients. Blood was analyzed 3 weeks (second dose) and 6 weeks after treatment start.

Noted time point: pretreatment peripheral blood. The study enrolled patients with locally advanced or metastatic urothelial carcinoma. This CDR3 contains 16 residues. Trimming left V 3 bases short and J 2 bases short, with 16 bases between. CDR1 is MNHEY and CDR2 is SMNVEV in the germline V gene (reference sequence). The sample in question was PBMCs, obtained around atezolizumab (anti-PD-L1) treatment. The rearrangement links TRBV27 to TRBJ1-1, with D tentatively TRBD1 (6 bases). This TCR came from a man in his 60s with urothelial cancer. CDR3 sequence reads: CASSFYGQPPNTEAFF. DNA of the CDR3: TGTGCCAGCAGTTTCTACGGACAGCCCCCCAACACTGAAGCTTTCTTT.